This record concerns one T cell receptor beta chain sequence. V lost 3 bases, J lost 3 bases, and 8 bases stayed unmatched. The length of the CDR3 is 15 residues. Germline CDR1 and CDR2: SGHTS and YDEGEE. This sample was included in a study of blood T cell repertoires in COVID-19. Profiling relied on immunoSEQ multiplex PCR, and the TCRdb table lists in-frame clones only, not all of them. The data show around 500,000 clones, with approximately 91% seen just once and 6.5% to 9.5% held by the top ten. The sample was PBMCs or T cells enriched from blood (not recorded which). This chain joins TRBV5-8 and TRBJ1-2; 7 bases are shared with TRBD1. This sequence was found in a woman aged 55-69 years who had recovered from COVID-19. DNA of the CDR3: TGTGCCAGCAGCTGGGGGACAGACGGATACTATGGCTACACCTTC. Translation gives CASSWGTDGYYGYTF.